A single sample gave rise to the 13 T cell receptor beta chains below, sequenced in a study of control samples from healthy donors and cancer patients. Assay: immunoSEQ multiplex PCR; the TCRdb copy retains only in-frame clones and omits some. Of under 450,000 clones in the sample, about nine tenths are singletons; the top ten hold just under 6.5%. Sequenced sample: PBMCs. Receptors were obtained from a man aged 35 to 55 with head and neck cancer.

This chain uses TRBV28 with TRBJ2-7, with D perhaps TRBD2 (7 bases). The CDR3 runs 13 residues. V lost 7 bases, J lost 4 bases, and 14 bases lay in between. Per germline, CDR1 MDHEN and CDR2 SYDVKM. The CDR3 DNA reads TGTGCCAGCAAGGTCGGGGGGCAGTACGAGCAGTACTTC. It translates to CASKVGGQYEQYF.

J is TRBJ2-2 and V is TRBV5-6; the D gene is possibly TRBD1 (6 bases). The CDR3 is 14 amino acids. Trimming pared 0 bases from V and 6 bases from J, leaving 9 bases between. The germline gives CDR1 SGHDT, CDR2 YYEEEE. For the CDR3, the DNA is TGTGCCAGCAGCTTGGCGGCAGGGGCCGGGGAGCTGTTTTTT. Translated: CASSLAAGAGELFF.

The rearrangement links TRBV5-8 to TRBJ2-4, with 7 bases fitting TRBD1. Germline CDR1 reads SGHTS; CDR2 reads YDEGEE. The V and J ends lost 4 bases and 2 bases, in that order; junction bases with no gene match: 12. The CDR3 sequence is 17 residues long. The CDR3: CASSDVAQGETKNIQYF. In DNA form, the CDR3 reads TGTGCCAGCAGCGACGTGGCCCAGGGGGAAACCAAAAACATTCAGTACTTC.

A word on this clone: Other DNA sequences in the sample encode the same CDR3. The gene calls are TRBV20-1 and TRBJ1-2, with D hard to call. V lost 6 bases and J lost 6, with 5 bases in between. Germline CDR1 DFQATT, CDR2 SNEGSKA (reference sequence). The CDR3 sequence is 9 residues long. This chain's CDR3 is CSAPDGYTF. The CDR3 nucleotides read TGCAGTGCGCCCGATGGCTACACCTTC.

The V gene is TRBV30, the J gene TRBJ1-5; 7 nucleotides match TRBD1. Per the germline V gene, CDR1 is GTSNPN and CDR2 is SVGIG (reference sequence). The V and J ends lost 7 bases and 4 bases, in that order; junction bases with no gene match: 4. The CDR3 is 12 amino acids. The DNA of the CDR3 is TGTGCCTCCGGGACAGTAAATCAGCCCCAGCATTTT. It translates to CASGTVNQPQHF.

The chain has TRBV19 and TRBJ2-7, with 11 bases aligning to TRBD1. CDR1 LNHDA and CDR2 SQIVND come from the germline V gene (reference sequence). V shed 4 bases, J shed 2 bases, and the junction held 4 bases outside the gene matches. The CDR3 covers 15 residues. The CDR3 nucleotides are TGTGCCAGTAGTACCCAGGGACAGGGGGCCTACGAGCAGTACTTC. Translation: CASSTQGQGAYEQYF.

This chain connects TRBV5-5 to TRBJ1-3; D is possibly TRBD1 (5 bases). CDR1 is SGHKS and CDR2 is YYEKEE in the germline V gene (reference sequence). The CDR3 extends over 17 amino acids. Trimming took 0 bases from V and 1 from J, leaving 14 bases between them. The chain's CDR3 is CASSLAVSGSSGNTIYF. In DNA form, the CDR3 reads TGTGCCAGCAGCTTGGCCGTCTCAGGGTCTTCTGGAAACACCATATATTTT.

This sequence joins TRBV6-5 and TRBJ1-1; D is unresolved. Trimming pared 6 bases from V and 3 bases from J, leaving 17 bases between. The V gene's germline CDR1 is MNHEY and CDR2 SVGAGI. This CDR3 is built from 15 residues. In DNA form, the CDR3 reads TGTGCCAGCAGGCATTGGGTGGGAGGAGACACTGAAGCTTTCTTT. Translating it yields CASRHWVGGDTEAFF.

The chain links TRBV6-6 to TRBJ2-2; D gene ambiguous. This CDR3 has 12 amino acids. Germline loops: CDR1 MNHNY, CDR2 SVGAGI (reference sequence). Trimming took 6 bases from V and 4 from J, leaving 6 bases between them. CDR3 region: CASRYSTGELFF. The CDR3, as DNA: TGTGCCAGCAGGTATTCCACCGGGGAGCTGTTTTTT.

The chain links TRBV18 to TRBJ1-2; D call uncertain. The V gene lost 0 bases and the J gene lost 5 bases, with 10 bases spanning the gap. The CDR3 has 14 residues. CDR1 is KGHSH and CDR2 is LQKENI in the germline V gene. The CDR3, as DNA: TGTGCCAGCTCACCACCGGGAGTGATATATGGCTACACCTTC. This gives the protein CASSPPGVIYGYTF.

Only one count was recorded for this clone. The chain is built from TRBV19 and TRBJ2-1; a weak D match, TRBD2 (5 bases). Trimming cost V 3 bases and J 0 bases, with 9 bases left between them. This CDR3 comprises 15 residues. The germline gives CDR1 LNHDA, CDR2 SQIVND (reference sequence). CDR3 sequence reads: CASSIRADSYNEQFF. The CDR3 DNA is TGTGCCAGTAGTATCCGAGCGGACTCCTACAATGAGCAGTTCTTC.

The CDR3 here is CASSVWSQGPWQFF. The CDR3 DNA reads TGTGCCAGCAGCGTATGGTCACAGGGGCCTTGGCAGTTCTTC. This chain joins TRBV9 and TRBJ2-1; TRBD1 matches 7 bases. The J segment lost 12 bases and the V segment lost 1 base, leaving 10 bases of the junction unmatched. This CDR3 has 14 residues. Per germline, CDR1 SGDLS and CDR2 YYNGEE.

The V gene is TRBV6-5, the J gene TRBJ1-2, with D tentatively TRBD1 (5 bases). The V and J ends lost 6 bases and 4 bases respectively, with 12 bases between them. The CDR3 sequence is 13 residues long. Germline-derived CDR1 and CDR2 are MNHEY and SVGAGI. The CDR3 protein is CASRSQGSYGYTF. The CDR3 nucleotides read TGTGCCAGCAGATCCCAGGGATCCTATGGCTACACCTTC.